The clone carrying this TCR beta chain has a count of ten or more. The antigen remains undetermined. This sample is drawn from a study of blood T cells in healthy people across ages. Overall study findings and caveats: TCR beta diversity correlated strongly with naive T cell percentage. Compared with aged donors, long-lived donors showed fewer expanded clones, suggesting selection.

Primed by a sample-barcoded 5' primer and a J-beta primer mix, a second PCR proceeded for roughly 7 to 12 cycles. TCRdb analysed the 5' RACE reads with MiXCR anew, one entry per CDR3 protein. Altogether fewer than 900,000 distinct CDR3 sequences are present, roughly 44% being singletons, with the ten largest covering around a fifth. Peripheral blood from each donor was collected in a volume of 9.5 to 10 milliliters. Each sample yielded at least 6 micrograms of PBMC total RNA. Sequencing was done on a sample of blood. The origin of this receptor is a woman in her fifties or sixties in good health.

CDR3 nucleotide sequence: TGCAGCGTTCGGGCTCTGGCGGGAGGGGACAATGAGCAGTTCTTC. It is translated as CSVRALAGGDNEQFF. The chain uses TRBV29-1 and TRBJ2-1, with TRBD2 matching 9 bases. CDR3 length: 15 amino acids. The J segment lost 5 bases and the V segment lost 5 bases, leaving 10 bases of the junction unmatched. Germline V gene sequence: CDR1 SQVTM, CDR2 ANQGSEA.